A single T cell receptor (beta chain) is shown here with its context. This record comes from a study of blood T cell repertoires in COVID-19. Study context: COVID-19 samples collected from the United States, Italy and Spain covered acute and convalescent phases. PBMCs, B-cell-depleted T cells, or T cells provided the cDNA or gDNA that made up the material.

Produced via immunoSEQ multiplex PCR; TCRdb's table is partial and in-frame only. The sample holds about 82,000 clones, around 81% seen once. Sequences were obtained from peripheral blood. The receptor comes from a man aged 80 or over with active or convalescent COVID-19.

The DNA of the CDR3 is TGTGCCAGCAGCTCTGGGATTACCCGGGACTCTGGGGCCAACGTCCTGACTTTC. Protein product: CASSSGITRDSGANVLTF. This sequence joins TRBV7-9 and TRBJ2-6; TRBD2 might be the D (5 bases). Trimming stripped 4 bases from V and 0 bases from J, with 16 bases between. This CDR3 is built from 18 residues. The germline gives CDR1 SEHNR, CDR2 FQNEAQ (reference sequence).